This T cell receptor (beta chain) was sequenced for a study of blood T cell repertoires in COVID-19. Whole-study context: From the United States, Italy and Spain came samples of acute and convalescent COVID-19.

Looked up from germline, CDR1 is SGHRS and CDR2 is YFSETQ. V was trimmed by 0 bases and J by 7 bases, leaving 11 bases between them. The CDR3 totals 14 residues. Measured with immunoSEQ multiplex PCR; TCRdb has only the in-frame clones, and not every one. The table includes some 140,000 clones, 84% detected once. The sequence was collected from a human donor in a cohort sampled during active COVID-19. V usage is TRBV5-1 and J usage is TRBJ2-1; weak D call: TRBD1 (5 bases). Input material: peripheral blood. CDR3 bases: TGCGCCAGCAGCTTGGTTTCCAGGGCAAATGAGCAGTTCTTC. It specifies CASSLVSRANEQFF.